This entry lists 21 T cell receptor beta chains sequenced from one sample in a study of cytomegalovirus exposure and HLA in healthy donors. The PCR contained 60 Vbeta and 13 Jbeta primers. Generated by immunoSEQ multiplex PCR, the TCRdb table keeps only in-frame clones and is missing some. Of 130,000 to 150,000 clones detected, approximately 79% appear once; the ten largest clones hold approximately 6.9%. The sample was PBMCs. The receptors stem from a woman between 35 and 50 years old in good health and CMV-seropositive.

CDR3 sequence: CASSADWLYEQYF. The CDR3 DNA reads as TGTGCCAGCAGCGCAGACTGGCTTTACGAGCAGTACTTC. V is TRBV5-6 and J is TRBJ2-7, with D unresolved. The V end was cut by 4 bases, the J end by 4 bases, with 12 bases between. CDR1 and CDR2 from the germline V gene are SGHDT and YYEEEE. There are 13 residues in the CDR3. The complete variable domain, with remaining parts taken from reference TRBV5-6 and TRBJ2-7, reads DAGVTQSPTHLIKTRGQQVTLRCSPKSGHDTVSWYQQALGQGPQFIFQYYEEEERQRGNFPDRFSGHQFPNYSSELNVNALLLGDSALYLCASSADWLYEQYFGPGTRLTVT.

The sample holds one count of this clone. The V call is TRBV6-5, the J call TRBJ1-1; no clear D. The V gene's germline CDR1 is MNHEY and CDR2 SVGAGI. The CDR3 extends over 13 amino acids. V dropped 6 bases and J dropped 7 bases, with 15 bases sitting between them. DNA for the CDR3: TGTGCCAGCAGGCCGCCGGGATCCGGTGAAGCTTTCTTT. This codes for CASRPPGSGEAFF.

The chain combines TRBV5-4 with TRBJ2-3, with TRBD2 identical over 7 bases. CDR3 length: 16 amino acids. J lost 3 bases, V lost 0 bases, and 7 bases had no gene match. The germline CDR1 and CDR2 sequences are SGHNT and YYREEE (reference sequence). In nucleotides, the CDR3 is TGTGCCAGCAGCTTGGACCTTCAGGGAGGGACAGATACGCAGTATTTT. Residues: CASSLDLQGGTDTQYF.

CDR3 residues: CASSSITRRKETQYF. As DNA, the CDR3 is TGTGCCAGCAGCTCCATAACACGAAGAAAAGAGACCCAGTACTTC. This chain uses TRBV7-9 with TRBJ2-5, with no clear D. The CDR3 runs 15 residues. Germline V CDR1 and CDR2: SEHNR, FQNEAQ (reference sequence). V lost 4 bases and J lost 3, with 15 bases in between.

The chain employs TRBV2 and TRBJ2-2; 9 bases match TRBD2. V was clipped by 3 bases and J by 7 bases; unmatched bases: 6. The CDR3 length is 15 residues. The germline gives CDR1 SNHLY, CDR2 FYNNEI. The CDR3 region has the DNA TGTGCCAGCAGTGACCAGCGGGGGGAGATCGGGGAGCTGTTTTTT. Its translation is CASSDQRGEIGELFF.

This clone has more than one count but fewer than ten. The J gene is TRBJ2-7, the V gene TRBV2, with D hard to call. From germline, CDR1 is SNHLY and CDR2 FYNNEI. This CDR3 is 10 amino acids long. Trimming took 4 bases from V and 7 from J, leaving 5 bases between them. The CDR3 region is CASSGTEQYF. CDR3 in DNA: TGTGCCAGCAGTGGAACAGAGCAGTACTTC.

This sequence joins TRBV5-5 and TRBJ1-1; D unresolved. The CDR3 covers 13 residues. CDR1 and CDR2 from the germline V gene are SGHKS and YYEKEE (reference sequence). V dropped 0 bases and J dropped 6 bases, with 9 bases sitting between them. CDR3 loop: CASSLEGAPEAFF. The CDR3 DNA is TGTGCCAGCAGCTTGGAGGGAGCCCCTGAAGCTTTCTTT.

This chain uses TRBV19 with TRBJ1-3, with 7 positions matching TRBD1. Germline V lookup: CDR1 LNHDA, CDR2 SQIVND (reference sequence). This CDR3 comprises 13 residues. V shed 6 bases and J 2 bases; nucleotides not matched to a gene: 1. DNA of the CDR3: TGTGCCAGTAGGGGGACAGCTGGAAACACCATATATTTT. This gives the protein CASRGTAGNTIYF.

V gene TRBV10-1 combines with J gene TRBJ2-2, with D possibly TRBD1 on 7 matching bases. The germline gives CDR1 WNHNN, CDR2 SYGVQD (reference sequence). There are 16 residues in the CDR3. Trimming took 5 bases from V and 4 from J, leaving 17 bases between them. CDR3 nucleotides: TGCGCCAGCAGTTTTGCCTCAGGGGGAGGCACCGGGGAGCTGTTTTTT. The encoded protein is CASSFASGGGTGELFF.

This CDR3 is CASSFGGDQPQHF. CDR3 nucleotides: TGCGCCAGCAGCTTTGGGGGGGATCAGCCCCAGCATTTT. The chain has TRBV5-1 and TRBJ1-5, with D maybe TRBD1 (5 bases). CDR1 SGHRS and CDR2 YFSETQ come from the germline V gene. Between the trimmed V and J ends, which lost 2 bases and 5 bases, there was a span of 8 bases. CDR3 length: 13 residues.

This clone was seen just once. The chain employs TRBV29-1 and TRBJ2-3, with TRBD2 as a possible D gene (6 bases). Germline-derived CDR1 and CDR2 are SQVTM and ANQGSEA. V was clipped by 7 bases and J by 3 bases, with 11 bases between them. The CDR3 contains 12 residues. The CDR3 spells CSARLETDTQYF. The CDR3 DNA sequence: TGCAGCGCCCGACTAGAGACAGATACGCAGTATTTT.

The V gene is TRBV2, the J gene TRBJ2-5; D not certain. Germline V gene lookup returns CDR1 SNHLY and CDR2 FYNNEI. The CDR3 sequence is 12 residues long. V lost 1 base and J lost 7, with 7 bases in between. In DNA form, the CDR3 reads TGTGCCAGCAGTGAAGGGGCCGGGACCCAGTACTTC. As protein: CASSEGAGTQYF.

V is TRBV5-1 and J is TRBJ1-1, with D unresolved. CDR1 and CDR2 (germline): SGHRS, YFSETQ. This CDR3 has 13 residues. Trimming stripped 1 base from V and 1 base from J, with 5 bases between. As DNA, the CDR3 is TGCGCCAGCAGCTTGCGACAGAACACTGAAGCTTTCTTT. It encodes CASSLRQNTEAFF.

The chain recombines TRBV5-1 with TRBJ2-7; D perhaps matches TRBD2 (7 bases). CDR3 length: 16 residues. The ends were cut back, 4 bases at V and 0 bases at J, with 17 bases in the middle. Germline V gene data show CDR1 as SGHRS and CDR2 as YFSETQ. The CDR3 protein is CASSGFGRDTSYEQYF. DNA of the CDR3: TGCGCCAGCAGCGGTTTTGGGAGGGACACCTCCTACGAGCAGTACTTC. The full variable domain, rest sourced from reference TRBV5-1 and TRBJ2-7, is KAGVTQTPRYLIKTRGQQVTLSCSPISGHRSVSWYQQTPGQGLQFLFEYFSETQRNKGNFPGRFSGRQFSNSRSEMNVSTLELGDSALYLCASSGFGRDTSYEQYFGPGTRLTVT.

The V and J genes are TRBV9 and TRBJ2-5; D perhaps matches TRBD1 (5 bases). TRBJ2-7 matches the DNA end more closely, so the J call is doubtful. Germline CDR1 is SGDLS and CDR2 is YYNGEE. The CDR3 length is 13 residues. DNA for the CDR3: TGTGCCAGCAGCCCCCAGGGTACCTACGAGCAGTACTTC. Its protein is CASSPQGTYEQYF.

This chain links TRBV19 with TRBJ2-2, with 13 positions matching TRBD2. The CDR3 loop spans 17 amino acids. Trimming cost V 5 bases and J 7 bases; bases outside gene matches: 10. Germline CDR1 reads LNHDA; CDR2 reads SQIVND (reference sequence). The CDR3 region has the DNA TGTGCCAGTAGTTCACTAGCGGGGGGGAGAATGATCGGGGAGCTGTTTTTT. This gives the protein CASSSLAGGRMIGELFF.

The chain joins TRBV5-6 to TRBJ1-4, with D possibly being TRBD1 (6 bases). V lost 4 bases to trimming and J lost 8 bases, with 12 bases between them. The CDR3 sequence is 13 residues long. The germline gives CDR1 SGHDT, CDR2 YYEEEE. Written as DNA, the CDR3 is TGTGCCAGCAGCCAGGACAGAGGGGAAAAACTGTTTTTT. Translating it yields CASSQDRGEKLFF.

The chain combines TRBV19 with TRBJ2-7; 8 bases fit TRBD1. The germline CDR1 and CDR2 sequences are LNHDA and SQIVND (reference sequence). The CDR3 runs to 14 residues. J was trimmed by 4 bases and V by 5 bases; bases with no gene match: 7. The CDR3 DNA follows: TGTGCCAGTAGTTCGCGGACAGGGCAGTACGAGCAGTACTTC. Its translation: CASSSRTGQYEQYF.

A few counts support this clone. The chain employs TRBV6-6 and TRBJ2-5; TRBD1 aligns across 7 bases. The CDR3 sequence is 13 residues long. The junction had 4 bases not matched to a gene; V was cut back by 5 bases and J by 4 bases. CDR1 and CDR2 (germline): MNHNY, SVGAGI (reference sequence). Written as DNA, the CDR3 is TGTGCCAGCAGTCCGGGGACAGTAGAGACCCAGTACTTC. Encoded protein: CASSPGTVETQYF.

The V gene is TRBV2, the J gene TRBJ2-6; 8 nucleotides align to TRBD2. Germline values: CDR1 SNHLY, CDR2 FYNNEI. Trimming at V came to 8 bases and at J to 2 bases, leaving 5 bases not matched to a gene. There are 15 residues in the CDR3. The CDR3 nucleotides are TGTGCCAGCCAACCCGGGGGGGCTGGGGCCAACGTCCTGACTTTC. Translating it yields CASQPGGAGANVLTF.

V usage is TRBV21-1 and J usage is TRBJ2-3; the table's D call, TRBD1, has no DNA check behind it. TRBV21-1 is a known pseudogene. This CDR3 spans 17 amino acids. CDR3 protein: CASSKVGLGVTTDTQYF. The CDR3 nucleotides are TGTGCCAGCAGCAAAGTGGGGCTAGGCGTGACAACAGATACGCAGTATTTT.